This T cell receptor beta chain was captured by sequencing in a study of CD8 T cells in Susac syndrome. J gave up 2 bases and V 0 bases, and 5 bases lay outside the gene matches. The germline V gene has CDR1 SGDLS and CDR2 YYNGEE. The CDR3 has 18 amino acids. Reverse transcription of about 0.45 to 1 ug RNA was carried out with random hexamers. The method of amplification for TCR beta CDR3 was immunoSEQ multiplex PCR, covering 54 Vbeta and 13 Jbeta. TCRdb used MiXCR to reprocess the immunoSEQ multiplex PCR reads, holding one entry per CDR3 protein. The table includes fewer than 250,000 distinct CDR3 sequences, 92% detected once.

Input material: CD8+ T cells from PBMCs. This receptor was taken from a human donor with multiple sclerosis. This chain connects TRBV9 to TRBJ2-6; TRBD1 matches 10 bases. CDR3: CASSVAGTGDPGANVLTF. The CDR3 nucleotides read TGTGCCAGCAGCGTAGCGGGGACAGGGGACCCTGGGGCCAACGTCCTGACTTTC.